The present T cell receptor (beta chain) was sequenced within a study of regulatory T cells in long-lasting Graves disease (dated by TCRdb to the early 2020s). General notes on the study: Persistent Graves' disease meant more than 5 years of antithyroid drug treatment with TSH receptor autoantibodies that stayed positive. Persistent Graves' disease patients were compared with newly diagnosed Graves' disease patients by peripheral blood TCR sequencing and RNA sequencing. The study was conducted in China and was registered as a clinical trial. A total of roughly 35 samples were covered by TCR sequencing, comprising about 13 persistent and around 20 newly diagnosed Graves' disease patients. Persistent Graves' disease patients in the clinical cohort had taken antithyroid drugs for roughly ten years on average.

Read against the paper, the sample's time point label means: persistent/refractory GD, antithyroid drugs over 5 years with positive TRAb. For both TCR sequencing and RNA sequencing, RNA was extracted from PBMCs using TRIzol. The diagnosis of Graves' disease was made according to American Thyroid Association guidelines. The patients came from an endocrinology department in Xi'an, China. Each patient gave approximately 10 milliliters of peripheral blood, collected in an EDTA anticoagulant tube. Ficoll Paque Plus density gradient separation was used to isolate PBMCs, and no additional T cell sorting was done. RNA quality was checked with an Agilent 2100 Bioanalyzer and agarose gel, and concentration with a NanoDrop 2000. This clonotype has only a few counts. Its cognate antigen has yet to be identified. No much larger clone is present one base from it, and per-base qualities are unavailable. General findings and caveats noted by the study authors: Sequencing and analysis were limited to the TCR beta chain. Patients with persistent disease shared more public clonotypes (over 2,500) than newly diagnosed patients did (966). As a limitation, the authors acknowledged that the small sample size may reduce accuracy. Persistent disease showed preferential use of TRBV28, TRBJ1-2 and TRBJ2-5, whereas newly diagnosed disease favored TRBV20-1 and TRBJ2-1. Compared with newly diagnosed patients, patients with persistent Graves' disease had lower TCR Shannon entropy and fewer highly expanded clones, which suggests clonal expansion. The study examined only peripheral blood because the primary lesion, thyroid tissue, could not be accessed.

Spanning cysteine to phenylalanine, the CDR3 consists of 15 amino acids. Only CDR3 DNA remains: 45 bases, in frame from the first base. After removal of 6 bases from V and 4 bases from J, the junction retains 7 bases not matched to a gene. In the germline V gene, CDR1 corresponds to MNHNS and CDR2 to SASEGT. The library relied on multiplex PCR. Instrument on record: Illumina HiSeq 4000. iRepertoire HTBI primers and Arm-PCR amplification of CDR3 regions were used to construct TCR beta libraries. Gel purification was performed on PCR products prior to sequencing. As for the original processing: A total of some 60 TRBV and under 15 TRBJ segments were identified across samples and were used for gene usage analysis of CDR3 amino acid clonotypes. Filtered high-quality paired reads were merged into contigs using COPE and FqMerger. BLAST was used to align contigs to the IMGT TRBV, TRBD and TRBJ reference genes, and CDR3 was defined following IMGT. Highly expanded clones were defined as clonotypes with a frequency above 0.1%. Shannon entropy was used to measure repertoire diversity, and the Gini coefficient was used to measure V-J evenness. Public clonotypes were defined as clonotypes shared by more than one individual. TCRdb reanalyzed the raw reads on its own, using fastp at Q25 for trimming and MiXCR for clone calling, and kept in-frame beta chains. CDR3 protein sequences are deduplicated, and each keeps its most common genes and DNA. The V and J calls and clone size are TCRdb's, not the authors'. This sample is represented by 600,000 to 800,000 distinct CDR3 sequences; 25% to 35% of them were singletons. Of the sample, 42% falls within the top ten clones.

The source is a female donor with Graves disease. Recombination joined TRBV6-1 with TRBJ1-2; a stretch of 11 junction bases matches TRBD1. The input for sequencing was peripheral blood mononuclear cells (PBMCs), taken when the disease was refractory, from a patient treated with antithyroid drugs. The nucleotide sequence is TGTGCCAGCAGAACCGGGACAGGGGGACGCTATGGCTACACCTTC. The resulting protein is CASRTGTGGRYGYTF.